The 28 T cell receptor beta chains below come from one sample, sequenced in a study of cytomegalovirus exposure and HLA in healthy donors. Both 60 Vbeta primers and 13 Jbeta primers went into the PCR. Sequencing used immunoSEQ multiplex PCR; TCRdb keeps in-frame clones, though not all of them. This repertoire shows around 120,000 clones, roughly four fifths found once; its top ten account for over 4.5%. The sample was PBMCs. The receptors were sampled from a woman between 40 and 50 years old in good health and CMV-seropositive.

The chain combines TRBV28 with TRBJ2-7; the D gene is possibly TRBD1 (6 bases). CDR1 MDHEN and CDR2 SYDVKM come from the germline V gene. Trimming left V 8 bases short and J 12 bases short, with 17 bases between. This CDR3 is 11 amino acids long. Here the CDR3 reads CASGLQGDSYF. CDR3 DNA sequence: TGTGCCAGCGGATTACAGGGAGATTCGTACTTC.

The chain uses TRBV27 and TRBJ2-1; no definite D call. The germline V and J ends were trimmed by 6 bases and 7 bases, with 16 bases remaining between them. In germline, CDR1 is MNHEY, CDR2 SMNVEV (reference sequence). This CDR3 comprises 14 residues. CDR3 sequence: CASSLLRRRNEQFF. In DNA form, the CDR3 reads TGTGCCAGCAGCCTCCTTCGGAGAAGAAATGAGCAGTTCTTC.

The CDR3 region has the DNA TGTGCCAGTAGTTTACGGACAGGGAGCTACGAGCAGTACTTC. Encoded protein: CASSLRTGSYEQYF. The chain carries TRBV19 and TRBJ2-7; 8 nucleotides match TRBD1. The CDR3 extends over 14 amino acids. The trim removed 5 bases at V and 3 bases at J, leaving 6 bases unmatched. CDR1 is LNHDA, CDR2 SQIVND, per germline (reference sequence).

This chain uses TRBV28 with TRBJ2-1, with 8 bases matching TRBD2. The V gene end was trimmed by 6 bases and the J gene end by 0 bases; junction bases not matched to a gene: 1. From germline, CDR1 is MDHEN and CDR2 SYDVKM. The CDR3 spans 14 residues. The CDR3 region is CASRGTSSYNEQFF. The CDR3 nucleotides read TGTGCCAGCAGGGGGACTAGCTCCTACAATGAGCAGTTCTTC.

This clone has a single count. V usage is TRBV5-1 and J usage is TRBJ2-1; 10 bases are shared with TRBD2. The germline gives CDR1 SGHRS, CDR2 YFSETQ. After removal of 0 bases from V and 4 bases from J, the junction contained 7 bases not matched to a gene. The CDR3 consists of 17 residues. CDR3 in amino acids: CASSLGPSGGRYNEQFF. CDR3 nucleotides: TGCGCCAGCAGCTTGGGGCCTAGCGGGGGCCGTTACAATGAGCAGTTCTTC.

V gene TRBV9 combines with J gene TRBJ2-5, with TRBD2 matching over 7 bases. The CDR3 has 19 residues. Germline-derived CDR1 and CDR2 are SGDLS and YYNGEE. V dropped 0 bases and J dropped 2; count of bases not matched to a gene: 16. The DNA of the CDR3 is TGTGCCAGCAGCGTAGCTACGATGACGAGCGGGACGAATCAAGAGACCCAGTACTTC. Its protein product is CASSVATMTSGTNQETQYF.

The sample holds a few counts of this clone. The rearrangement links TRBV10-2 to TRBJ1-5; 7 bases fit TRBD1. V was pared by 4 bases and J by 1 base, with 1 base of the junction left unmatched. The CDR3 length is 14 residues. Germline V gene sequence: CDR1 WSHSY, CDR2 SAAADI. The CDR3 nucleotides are TGCGCCAGCAGTGTAGGGGGCAGCAATCAGCCCCAGCATTTT. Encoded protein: CASSVGGSNQPQHF.

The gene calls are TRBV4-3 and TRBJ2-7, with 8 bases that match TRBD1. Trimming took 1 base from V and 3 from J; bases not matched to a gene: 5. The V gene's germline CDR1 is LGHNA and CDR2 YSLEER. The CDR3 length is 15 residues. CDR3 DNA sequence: TGCGCCAGCAGCCAAGGGACAGGGCCCCTCTACGAGCAGTACTTC. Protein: CASSQGTGPLYEQYF.

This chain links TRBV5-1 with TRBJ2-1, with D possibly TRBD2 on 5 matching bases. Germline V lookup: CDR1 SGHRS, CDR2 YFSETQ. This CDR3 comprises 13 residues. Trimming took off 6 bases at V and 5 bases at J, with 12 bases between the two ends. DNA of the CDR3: TGCGCCAGCAACCCAACTAGTGACAATGAGCAGTTCTTC. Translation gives CASNPTSDNEQFF.

The DNA for the CDR3 is TGTGCCAGCAGCCAAAAACAGGGAACCTATGGCTACACCTTC. The encoded protein is CASSQKQGTYGYTF. The chain recombines TRBV7-9 with TRBJ1-2; D may be TRBD1 (6 bases). Trimming stripped 5 bases from V and 4 bases from J, with 14 bases between. Germline assignment: CDR1 SEHNR and CDR2 FQNEAQ (reference sequence). The CDR3 is 14 amino acids.

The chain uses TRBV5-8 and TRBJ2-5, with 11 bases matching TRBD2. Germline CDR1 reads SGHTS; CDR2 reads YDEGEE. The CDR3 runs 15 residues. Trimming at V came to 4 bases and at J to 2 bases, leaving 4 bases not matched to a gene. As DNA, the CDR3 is TGTGCCAGCAGCCATAGACTAGCGGGACAAGAGACCCAGTACTTC. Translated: CASSHRLAGQETQYF. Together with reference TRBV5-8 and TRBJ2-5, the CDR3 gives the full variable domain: EAGVTQSPTHLIKTRGQQATLRCSPISGHTSVYWYQQALGLGLQFLLWYDEGEERNRGNFPPRFSGRQFPNYSSELNVNALELEDSALYLCASSHRLAGQETQYFGPGTRLLVL.

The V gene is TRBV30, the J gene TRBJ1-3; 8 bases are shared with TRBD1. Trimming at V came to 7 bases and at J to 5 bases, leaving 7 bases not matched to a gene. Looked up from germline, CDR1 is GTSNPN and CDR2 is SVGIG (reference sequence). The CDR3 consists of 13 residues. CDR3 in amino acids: CAYSRTGRNTIYF. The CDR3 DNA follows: TGTGCCTACTCGAGGACAGGGAGAAACACCATATATTTT.

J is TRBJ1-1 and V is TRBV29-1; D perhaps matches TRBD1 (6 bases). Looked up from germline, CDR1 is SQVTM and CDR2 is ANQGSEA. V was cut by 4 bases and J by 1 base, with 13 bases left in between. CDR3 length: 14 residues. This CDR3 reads CSVVLIQGNTEAFF. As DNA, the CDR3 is TGCAGCGTTGTTTTGATACAGGGGAACACTGAAGCTTTCTTT.

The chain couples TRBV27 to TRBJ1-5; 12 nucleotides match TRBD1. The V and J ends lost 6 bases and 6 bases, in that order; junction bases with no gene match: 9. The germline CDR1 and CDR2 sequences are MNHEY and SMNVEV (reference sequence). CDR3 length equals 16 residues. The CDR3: CASSPRGQGAGQPQHF. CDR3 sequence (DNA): TGTGCCAGCAGCCCACGGGGACAGGGGGCAGGTCAGCCCCAGCATTTT.

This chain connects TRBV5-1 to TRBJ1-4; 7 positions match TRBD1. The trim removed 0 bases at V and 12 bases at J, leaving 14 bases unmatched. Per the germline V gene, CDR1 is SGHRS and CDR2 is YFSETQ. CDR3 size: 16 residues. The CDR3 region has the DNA TGCGCCAGCAGCTTGGGCCTGGGACAGAGGGGGCGACAACTGTTTTTT. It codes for CASSLGLGQRGRQLFF.

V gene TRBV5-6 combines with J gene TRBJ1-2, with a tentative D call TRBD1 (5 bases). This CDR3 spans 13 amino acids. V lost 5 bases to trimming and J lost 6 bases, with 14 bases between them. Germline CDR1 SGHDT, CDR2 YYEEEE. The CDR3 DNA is TGTGCCAGCAGACGGCCAGGGTTACATGGCTACACCTTC. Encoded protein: CASRRPGLHGYTF.

In nucleotides, the CDR3 is TGCGCCAGCAGTCGTCAGGCGGGGACAGGGGATGAGCAGTTCTTC. This codes for CASSRQAGTGDEQFF. This chain joins TRBV5-1 and TRBJ2-1, with TRBD1 identical over 10 bases. This CDR3 region has 15 residues. Germline V gene sequence: CDR1 SGHRS, CDR2 YFSETQ. The trim removed 5 bases at V and 8 bases at J, leaving 10 bases unmatched.

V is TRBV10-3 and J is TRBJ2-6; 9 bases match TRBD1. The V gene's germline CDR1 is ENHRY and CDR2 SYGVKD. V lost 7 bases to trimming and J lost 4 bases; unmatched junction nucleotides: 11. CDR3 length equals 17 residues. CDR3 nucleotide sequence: TGTGCCATCACCCCCGGACAGGGGACAAAAGGGGCCAACGTCCTGACTTTC. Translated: CAITPGQGTKGANVLTF.

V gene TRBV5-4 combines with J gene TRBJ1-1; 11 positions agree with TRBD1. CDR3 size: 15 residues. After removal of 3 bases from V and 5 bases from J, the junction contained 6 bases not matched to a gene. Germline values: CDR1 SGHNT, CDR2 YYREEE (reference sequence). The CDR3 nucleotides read TGTGCCAGCAGCTACGGACAGGGGGCGGGGACTGAAGCTTTCTTT. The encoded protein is CASSYGQGAGTEAFF.

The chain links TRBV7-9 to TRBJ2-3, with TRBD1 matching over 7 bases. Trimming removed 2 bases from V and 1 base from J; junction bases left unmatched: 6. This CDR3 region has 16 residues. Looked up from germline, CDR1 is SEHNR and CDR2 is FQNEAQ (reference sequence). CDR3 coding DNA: TGTGCCAGCAGCTTATCGACAGGGAAAGGCACAGATACGCAGTATTTT. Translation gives CASSLSTGKGTDTQYF.

CDR3 region: CATSAVQETQYF. The CDR3 bases are TGTGCCACTTCAGCGGTACAAGAGACCCAGTACTTC. The chain is built from TRBV28 and TRBJ2-5; tentatively, D is TRBD2 (5 bases). From germline, CDR1 is MDHEN and CDR2 SYDVKM. The germline V and J ends were trimmed by 10 bases and 2 bases, with 11 bases remaining between them. The CDR3 is 12 residues long.

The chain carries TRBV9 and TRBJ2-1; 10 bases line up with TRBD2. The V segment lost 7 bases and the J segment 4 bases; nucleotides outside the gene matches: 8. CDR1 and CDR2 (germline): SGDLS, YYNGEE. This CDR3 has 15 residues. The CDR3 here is CASGNKREGYNEQFF. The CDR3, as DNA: TGTGCCAGCGGGAACAAGCGGGAGGGTTACAATGAGCAGTTCTTC. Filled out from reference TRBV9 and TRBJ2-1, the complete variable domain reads DSGVTQTPKHLITATGQRVTLRCSPRSGDLSVYWYQQSLDQGLQFLIQYYNGEERAKGNILERFSAQQFPDLHSELNLSSLELGDSALYFCASGNKREGYNEQFFGPGTRLTVL.

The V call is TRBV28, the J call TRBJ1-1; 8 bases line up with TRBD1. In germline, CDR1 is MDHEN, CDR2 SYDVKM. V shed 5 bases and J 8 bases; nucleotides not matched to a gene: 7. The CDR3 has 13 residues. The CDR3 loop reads CASSPQGACEAFF. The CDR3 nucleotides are TGTGCCAGCAGTCCCCAGGGGGCCTGCGAAGCTTTCTTT.

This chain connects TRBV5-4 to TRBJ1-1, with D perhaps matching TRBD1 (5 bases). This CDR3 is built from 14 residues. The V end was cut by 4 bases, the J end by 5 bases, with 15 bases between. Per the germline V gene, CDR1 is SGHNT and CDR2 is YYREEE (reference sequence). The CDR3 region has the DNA TGTGCCAGCAGCGGACTAGGGGTGGGGACTGAAGCTTTCTTT. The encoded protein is CASSGLGVGTEAFF.

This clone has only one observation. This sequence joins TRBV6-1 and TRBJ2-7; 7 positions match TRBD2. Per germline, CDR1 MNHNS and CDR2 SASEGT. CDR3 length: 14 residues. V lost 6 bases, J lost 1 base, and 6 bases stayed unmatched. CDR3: CASRTGTTSYEQYF. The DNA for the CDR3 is TGTGCCAGCAGGACCGGGACTACTTCCTACGAGCAGTACTTC.

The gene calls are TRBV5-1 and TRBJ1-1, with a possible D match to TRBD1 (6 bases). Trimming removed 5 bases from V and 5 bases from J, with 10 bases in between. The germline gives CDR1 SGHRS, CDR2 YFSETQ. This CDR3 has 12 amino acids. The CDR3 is CASRGQPTEAFF. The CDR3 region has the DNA TGCGCCAGCAGAGGACAGCCAACTGAAGCTTTCTTT.

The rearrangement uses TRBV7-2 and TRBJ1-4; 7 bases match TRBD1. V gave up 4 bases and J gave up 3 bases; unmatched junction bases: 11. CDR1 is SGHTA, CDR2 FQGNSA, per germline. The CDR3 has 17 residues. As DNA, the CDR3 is TGTGCCAGCAGCTCATATGGAACAGGGGCCGCTAATGAAAAACTGTTTTTT. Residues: CASSSYGTGAANEKLFF.

CDR3 amino acids: CASSPIRQTYEQYF. DNA for the CDR3: TGTGCCAGCAGCCCGATACGACAGACCTACGAGCAGTACTTC. V and J are TRBV7-9 and TRBJ2-7; TRBD1 might be the D (5 bases). V was trimmed by 5 bases and J by 2 bases, leaving 13 bases between them. The CDR3 contains 14 residues. The germline V gene has CDR1 SEHNR and CDR2 FQNEAQ (reference sequence).